These 30 T cell receptor beta chains originate from one sample sequenced in a study of spatial heterogeneity in lung cancer. Whole-study findings and limits: Within tumors, counts of expanded alpha and beta TCRs tracked tumor mutation counts.

Their antigen targets remain unknown. The time point: sample taken at primary tumor resection. From the 5' RACE reads, TCRdb called clonotypes with MiXCR, one entry per CDR3 protein. The repertoire has some 96,000 distinct CDR3 sequences, around 4.3% of them found once; the top ten carry approximately 22%. Sequenced material: lung tumor tissue, taken at surgery. These receptors all stem from a male donor with early-stage non-small cell lung cancer.

This clonotype was seen many times. V usage is TRBV24-1 and J usage is TRBJ2-1; maybe TRBD2 (6 bases). Trimming stripped 2 bases from V and 0 bases from J, with 16 bases between. Germline values: CDR1 KGHDR, CDR2 SFDVKD. This CDR3 is built from 18 residues. CDR3 coding DNA: TGTGCCACCAGTGATTCAGGAGGGCAGGGACTCTCCTACAATGAGCAGTTCTTC. Its translation: CATSDSGGQGLSYNEQFF.

This clonotype has a count of ten or more. The junction shows a germline mismatch at one end, possibly a read error. This chain links TRBV7-7 with TRBJ2-1; TRBD2 matches at 9 bases. The CDR3 extends over 16 amino acids. Germline values: CDR1 SSHAT, CDR2 FNYEAQ (reference sequence). The CDR3 nucleotides read TGTGCTAGCAGCTTAGGTGCGGGAGGGGATAACGATGAGCAGTTCTTC. Translation gives CASSLGAGGDNDEQFF.

At least ten counts were recorded for this clonotype. CDR3 sequence (DNA): TGCGCCAGCAGCCCCGCTAGCGGAACCACCGGGGAGCTGTTTTTT. Its translation is CASSPASGTTGELFF. The chain has TRBV4-1 and TRBJ2-2; TRBD2 matches at 7 bases. There are 15 residues in the CDR3. Germline CDR1 and CDR2: MGHRA and YSYEKL. V lost 4 bases, J lost 4 bases, and 6 bases stayed unmatched.

This clonotype occurred many times. This rearrangement joins TRBV4-1 to TRBJ1-1; D not certain. The CDR3 sequence is 12 residues long. The V gene lost 0 bases and the J gene lost 4 bases, with 3 bases spanning the gap. Germline values: CDR1 MGHRA, CDR2 YSYEKL. The CDR3, as DNA: TGCGCCAGCAGCCAAGATGGCACTGAAGCTTTCTTT. Translating gives CASSQDGTEAFF.

This clonotype was counted many times. The rearrangement joins TRBV5-1 to TRBJ2-1; 8 nucleotides line up with TRBD2. The CDR3 totals 16 residues. Germline V gene lookup returns CDR1 SGHRS and CDR2 YFSETQ. V gave up 0 bases and J gave up 4 bases; unmatched junction bases: 6. CDR3 DNA sequence: TGCGCCAGCAGCTTGGAAGCGGGAGCGGCGTACAATGAGCAGTTCTTC. It translates to CASSLEAGAAYNEQFF.

This clonotype was found many times. The chain is built from TRBV28 and TRBJ2-4; 11 nucleotides align to TRBD1. Trimming removed 6 bases from V and 3 bases from J; junction bases left unmatched: 13. Germline CDR1 is MDHEN and CDR2 is SYDVKM. This CDR3 has 18 amino acids. For the CDR3, the DNA is TGTGCCAGCAGGGTAAAGGACAGGGGGCTTTTTGACAAAAACATTCAGTACTTC. Its protein product is CASRVKDRGLFDKNIQYF.

This clonotype has at least ten counts. The chain employs TRBV30 and TRBJ1-1; D is possibly TRBD1 (5 bases). Germline V gene lookup returns CDR1 GTSNPN and CDR2 SVGIG (reference sequence). Trimming cost V 3 bases and J 0 bases, with 11 bases left between them. The length of the CDR3 is 14 residues. Written as DNA, the CDR3 is TGTGCCTGGAGAGATGGGGGTCTGAACACTGAAGCTTTCTTT. This encodes CAWRDGGLNTEAFF.

This clonotype was detected many times. The chain carries TRBV12-5 and TRBJ2-1; D is ambiguous. Germline CDR1 reads LGHNT; CDR2 reads FRNRAP. CDR3 size: 14 residues. V was shortened by 7 bases and J by 2 bases, with 12 bases between the two germline ends. The CDR3 coding sequence is TGTGCTAGTGCTTCGAGGTATACCTACAATGAGCAGTTCTTC. This gives the protein CASASRYTYNEQFF.

In this sample, this clonotype turned up many times. One end of the junction is discordant with germline, which a read error may explain. The rearrangement links TRBV12-3 or TRBV12-4 to TRBJ1-4, with a tentative D call TRBD1 (5 bases). This CDR3 has 14 residues. The chain's CDR3 is CASSLGGANEKLFF. In DNA, the CDR3 is TGTGCCAGCAGTTTGGGAGGGGCTAACGAAAAACTGTTTTTT.

This clonotype was detected ten times or more. V usage is TRBV3-1 and J usage is TRBJ2-1, with 10 bases aligning to TRBD2. The ends lost 5 bases at V and 7 bases at J; junction bases unmatched: 8. The V gene's germline CDR1 is LGHDT and CDR2 YNNKEL (reference sequence). This CDR3 region has 15 residues. CDR3 sequence reads: CASSSGTSVQNEQFF. The CDR3 region has the DNA TGTGCCAGCAGCTCCGGGACTAGCGTACAGAATGAGCAGTTCTTC.

This clonotype showed up many times. The J gene is TRBJ1-1, the V gene TRBV5-1; TRBD1 agrees at 9 bases. Per germline, CDR1 SGHRS and CDR2 YFSETQ. The CDR3 contains 14 residues. The V gene end was trimmed by 2 bases and the J gene end by 7 bases; junction bases not matched to a gene: 6. The CDR3 sequence is CASSFQDRGGEAFF. CDR3 in DNA: TGCGCCAGCAGCTTTCAGGACAGGGGCGGTGAAGCTTTCTTT.

The genes are TRBV4-1 and TRBJ1-1; TRBD1 might be the D (5 bases). In germline, CDR1 is MGHRA, CDR2 YSYEKL. V was trimmed by 0 bases and J by 4 bases, leaving 15 bases between them. The CDR3 is 16 amino acids. The CDR3, as DNA: TGCGCCAGCAGCCAAGAGAGACCACTGAGGGGCACTGAAGCTTTCTTT. As protein: CASSQERPLRGTEAFF.

At least ten counts were recorded for this clonotype. The chain combines TRBV29-1 with TRBJ2-3, with 7 bases that match TRBD2. Germline CDR1 is SQVTM and CDR2 is ANQGSEA. There are 16 residues in the CDR3. J gave up 2 bases and V 5 bases, and 13 bases lay outside the gene matches. The CDR3 here is CSVPRGGAGLTDTQYF. The CDR3, as DNA: TGCAGCGTTCCAAGAGGCGGAGCGGGGCTCACAGATACGCAGTATTTT.

This clonotype has more than one count but fewer than ten. V usage is TRBV3-1 and J usage is TRBJ1-2; no firm D call. The CDR3 covers 13 residues. Per the germline V gene, CDR1 is LGHDT and CDR2 is YNNKEL (reference sequence). Trimming removed 1 base at V and 5 bases at J, with 8 bases between. The CDR3 DNA reads TGTGCCAGCAGCCAAGTCTGGGGTTATGGCTACACCTTC. Amino acid sequence: CASSQVWGYGYTF.

The chain employs TRBV2 and TRBJ2-7, with a possible D match to TRBD1 (7 bases). Deletions cut 4 bases from V and 2 bases from J, with 12 bases between. The CDR3 loop spans 14 amino acids. Looked up from germline, CDR1 is SNHLY and CDR2 is FYNNEI. The CDR3: CASSGGTAPYEQYF. The CDR3 DNA follows: TGTGCCAGCAGTGGCGGGACAGCCCCCTACGAGCAGTACTTC.

There are many counts of this clonotype. The chain employs TRBV7-9 and TRBJ2-6; D call uncertain. The V gene's germline CDR1 is SEHNR and CDR2 FQNEAQ (reference sequence). The length of the CDR3 is 17 residues. Trimming took off 5 bases at V and 0 bases at J, with 14 bases between the two ends. CDR3 region: CASSPKPFYSGANVLTF. In nucleotides, the CDR3 is TGTGCCAGCAGCCCAAAGCCCTTTTACTCTGGGGCCAACGTCCTGACTTTC.

This clonotype occurred many times. This rearrangement joins TRBV21-1 to TRBJ1-5; the table's D call, TRBD1, has no DNA check behind it. TRBV21-1 is classified as a pseudogene. This CDR3 spans 15 amino acids. The CDR3 bases are TGTGCCAGTCCATTGGGACAGGGGTATGATCAGCCCCAGCATTTT. It is translated as CASPLGQGYDQPQHF.

This clonotype was detected many times. V is TRBV7-9 and J is TRBJ1-1; possible D gene TRBD1, 6 bases. The CDR3 runs to 13 residues. V was cut by 4 bases and J by 5 bases, with 11 bases left in between. Germline lookup yields CDR1 SEHNR and CDR2 FQNEAQ (reference sequence). Written as DNA, the CDR3 is TGTGCCAGCAGCTCACAGGGTTTGACTGAAGCTTTCTTT. Translating gives CASSSQGLTEAFF.

This clonotype has a count of ten or more. The rearrangement uses TRBV29-1 and TRBJ2-7; 9 nucleotides match TRBD1. V was pared by 4 bases and J by 5 bases, with 3 bases of the junction left unmatched. The V gene's germline CDR1 is SQVTM and CDR2 ANQGSEA. The CDR3 extends over 12 amino acids. CDR3 bases: TGCAGCGTTGGGGACAGGGCGAACGAGCAGTACTTC. Encoded protein: CSVGDRANEQYF.

This clonotype was seen repeatedly, ten times or more. This rearrangement joins TRBV20-1 to TRBJ2-1; TRBD2 matches 7 bases. The CDR3 has 15 residues. CDR1 and CDR2 (germline): DFQATT, SNEGSKA (reference sequence). V gave up 3 bases and J gave up 0 bases; unmatched junction bases: 5. DNA of the CDR3: TGCAGTGCTAGGATAGCGGGTAGCTCCTACAATGAGCAGTTCTTC. Amino acid sequence: CSARIAGSSYNEQFF.

This clonotype was seen at least ten times. The genes are TRBV28 and TRBJ2-3; 7 nucleotides match TRBD2. Germline CDR1 is MDHEN and CDR2 is SYDVKM. The ends lost 7 bases at V and 2 bases at J; junction bases unmatched: 3. The CDR3 contains 13 residues. CDR3: CASIAGDTDTQYF. The CDR3 DNA reads TGTGCCAGCATTGCGGGAGACACAGATACGCAGTATTTT.

This clonotype was counted many times. The CDR3 sequence is CASSFAPGTSGAYEQYF. The CDR3 DNA reads TGTGCCAGCAGTTTTGCCCCCGGGACTAGCGGGGCCTACGAGCAGTACTTC. V usage is TRBV12-3 or TRBV12-4 and J usage is TRBJ2-7; 13 bases map to TRBD2. CDR3 length equals 17 residues. V was clipped by 3 bases and J by 2 bases; unmatched bases: 7.

This clonotype was seen only a few times. V usage is TRBV12-3 or TRBV12-4 and J usage is TRBJ2-3; D ambiguous. The CDR3 is 15 residues long. Trimming shortened V by 7 bases and J by 3 bases, and 17 bases separated the two germline ends. CDR3 in amino acids: CASIPSARRTDTQYF. CDR3 nucleotide sequence: TGTGCCAGCATTCCCTCTGCCCGAAGAACAGATACGCAGTATTTT.

This clonotype was counted ten times or more. This chain connects TRBV28 to TRBJ2-2; 9 bases agree with TRBD2. Germline V gives CDR1 MDHEN, CDR2 SYDVKM. This CDR3 contains 12 residues. V shed 6 bases and J 11 bases; nucleotides not matched to a gene: 4. The CDR3 spells CASRVAGEELFF. Here the CDR3 DNA reads TGTGCCAGCAGGGTAGCGGGAGAAGAGCTGTTTTTT.

This clonotype was counted many times. The rearrangement joins TRBV18 to TRBJ2-4; TRBD1 agrees at 9 bases. The CDR3 is 19 residues long. The trim removed 5 bases at V and 0 bases at J, leaving 14 bases unmatched. Per the germline V gene, CDR1 is KGHSH and CDR2 is LQKENI. DNA for the CDR3: TGTGCCAGCTCAGGAAGACAGGGGGAAGCCATCCTAGCCAAAAACATTCAGTACTTC. Its protein is CASSGRQGEAILAKNIQYF.

Ten or more counts support this clonotype. The genes are TRBV6-5 and TRBJ2-6, with 9 bases fitting TRBD1. Trimming at V came to 7 bases and at J to 1 base, leaving 5 bases not matched to a gene. CDR3 length: 16 amino acids. The germline CDR1 and CDR2 sequences are MNHEY and SVGAGI. This CDR3 reads CASTRTGDSGANVLTF. The DNA of the CDR3 is TGTGCCAGCACGCGGACAGGGGATTCTGGGGCCAACGTCCTGACTTTC.

This clonotype was detected many times. This chain uses TRBV12-3 or TRBV12-4 with TRBJ2-5; D uncertain. V lost 6 bases and J 4 bases, leaving 6 bases between the germline ends. The CDR3 consists of 11 residues. The CDR3 DNA is TGTGCCAGCAGCCTCAGAGAGACCCAGTACTTC. Translating it yields CASSLRETQYF.

This clonotype appeared a few times. V gene TRBV30 combines with J gene TRBJ2-1; D call uncertain. V lost 4 bases, J lost 10 bases, and 14 bases lay in between. This CDR3 is 12 amino acids long. Germline loops: CDR1 GTSNPN, CDR2 SVGIG (reference sequence). DNA of the CDR3: TGTGCCTGGAATAGGGTTTTAGGAGAGCAGTTCTTC. As protein: CAWNRVLGEQFF.

There are many counts of this clonotype. The rearrangement joins TRBV6-5 to TRBJ2-3, with a weak D call TRBD2 (8 bases). Germline-derived CDR1 and CDR2 are MNHEY and SVGAGI. The CDR3 sequence is 14 residues long. V dropped 6 bases and J dropped 5 bases, with 15 bases sitting between them. CDR3 sequence: CASRRGLAGDTQYF. In DNA form, the CDR3 reads TGTGCCAGCAGGAGGGGGCTAGCGGGAGATACGCAGTATTTT.

This clonotype is labeled as medium-sized. The chain uses TRBV18 and TRBJ1-5; 7 nucleotides align to TRBD1. Unmatched junction bases numbered 5, after V lost 6 bases and J lost 3 bases. The germline V gene has CDR1 KGHSH and CDR2 LQKENI. The CDR3 covers 14 residues. CDR3 DNA: TGTGCCAGCTCCGGGACAGCGAACAATCAGCCCCAGCATTTT. Protein sequence: CASSGTANNQPQHF.